This passage covers 25 T cell receptor beta chains from one sample sequenced in a study of T cell repertoires in cytomegalovirus infection. TCRdb reprocessed the reads via MiXCR and lists one record per CDR3 protein. This table has about 110,000 distinct CDR3 sequences, roughly 39% appearing once. No antigen is known for these receptors. The sample consisted of CD8+ T cells from cultured PBMCs, taken from culture after CMV antigen stimulation. These receptors all stem from a human donor in good health (CMV status not recorded). Some clones in this sample may be carry-over from other donors' samples.

This clonotype has a count of ten or more. The V gene is TRBV18, the J gene TRBJ2-7; no firm D call. The CDR3 is made up of 13 amino acids. The germline CDR1 and CDR2 sequences are KGHSH and LQKENI. Between the trimmed V and J ends, which lost 4 bases and 4 bases, there was a span of 11 bases. The DNA of the CDR3 is TGTGCCAGCTCACACCCCTATTCTTACGAGCAGTACTTC. Translating gives CASSHPYSYEQYF.

This clonotype was seen at least ten times. This rearrangement joins TRBV7-9 to TRBJ2-2; D is unclear. With 8 bases removed from V and 4 bases from J, the gap between germline ends came to 8 bases. The CDR3 has 12 amino acids. From germline, CDR1 is SEHNR and CDR2 FQNEAQ (reference sequence). The CDR3 is CASVIVTGELFF. The CDR3 coding sequence is TGTGCCAGCGTCATCGTCACCGGGGAGCTGTTTTTT.

The chain recombines TRBV11-3 with TRBJ2-2, with no clear D. V gave up 0 bases and J gave up 3 bases, with 17 bases separating them. The CDR3 loop spans 18 amino acids. Germline CDR1 is SGHNT and CDR2 is YENEEA. CDR3 sequence: CASSLDPRLPMHTGELFF. The CDR3 DNA reads as TGTGCCAGCAGCTTAGATCCCCGGCTACCGATGCACACCGGGGAGCTGTTTTTT.

In its sample, this clonotype was seen a few times. The gene calls are TRBV7-6 and TRBJ2-3; 16 bases are shared with TRBD2. With V trimmed by 5 bases and J by 3 bases, 14 bases remained unmatched. The germline CDR1 and CDR2 sequences are SGHVS and FNYEAQ. The CDR3 has 20 residues. CDR3 residues: CASSHVPGLAGGPRTDTQYF. The CDR3 DNA follows: TGTGCCAGCAGCCACGTCCCGGGACTAGCGGGGGGGCCTAGGACAGATACGCAGTATTTT.

This clonotype was counted many times. This chain joins TRBV15 and TRBJ1-2; no clear D gene. Looked up from germline, CDR1 is LNHNV and CDR2 is YYDKDF (reference sequence). This CDR3 has 14 amino acids. V lost 1 base and J 5 bases, leaving 11 bases between the germline ends. CDR3: CATSRAGITYGYTF. Written as DNA, the CDR3 is TGTGCCACCAGCAGAGCTGGGATTACGTATGGCTACACCTTC. Full variable domain (rest looked up from reference TRBV15 and TRBJ1-2): DAMVIQNPRYQVTQFGKPVTLSCSQTLNHNVMYWYQQKSSQAPKLLFHYYDKDFNNEADTPDNFQSRRPNTSFCFLDIRSPGLGDTAMYLCATSRAGITYGYTFGSGTRLTVV.

This clonotype was detected a few times. The chain carries TRBV7-6 and TRBJ1-1; TRBD1 is a possible D gene (6 bases). CDR3 length: 16 residues. CDR1 is SGHVS and CDR2 is FNYEAQ in the germline V gene. The V and J ends lost 5 bases and 0 bases respectively, with 16 bases between them. CDR3 residues: CASSTEQGGVNTEAFF. The CDR3 DNA sequence: TGTGCCAGCAGCACGGAACAGGGAGGGGTGAACACTGAAGCTTTCTTT.

The rearrangement uses TRBV6-5 and TRBJ2-4, with D tentatively TRBD1 (5 bases). V was trimmed by 6 bases and J by 5 bases, leaving 11 bases between them. The CDR3 consists of 13 residues. In germline, CDR1 is MNHEY, CDR2 SVGAGI. CDR3 DNA: TGTGCCAGCAGCACCTTCAGGGAAAACATTCAGTACTTC. It encodes CASSTFRENIQYF.

This clonotype was counted many times. This chain joins TRBV3-1 and TRBJ2-1, with D unclear. V shed 4 bases and J shed 6 bases, with 16 bases lying between them. The CDR3 length is 15 residues. Germline V CDR1 and CDR2: LGHDT, YNNKEL (reference sequence). The CDR3 sequence is CASSPTLGATNEQFF. The CDR3 nucleotides are TGTGCCAGCAGCCCCACTTTGGGCGCGACCAATGAGCAGTTCTTC.

Here the CDR3 DNA reads TGTGCCAGCAGCCGGAGGTGGGGGGGCTCAGAGACCCAGTACTTC. Protein sequence: CASSRRWGGSETQYF. The chain links TRBV13 to TRBJ2-5, with D possibly matching TRBD2 (7 bases). This CDR3 is 15 amino acids long. The germline V gene encodes CDR1 PRHDT and CDR2 FYEKMQ (reference sequence). V lost 5 bases and J lost 4, with 17 bases in between.

The V call is TRBV5-1, the J call TRBJ2-2; D may correspond to TRBD1 or TRBD2 (5 bases each). Germline CDR1 reads SGHRS; CDR2 reads YFSETQ. V dropped 0 bases and J dropped 3 bases, with 18 bases sitting between them. The CDR3 length is 18 residues. CDR3 coding DNA: TGCGCCAGCAGCTTGGTCTATCGCTGGGGGTCGGACACCGGGGAGCTGTTTTTT. Amino acids: CASSLVYRWGSDTGELFF.

This clonotype occurred once. A much larger clone differs from this one at a single base, so this may be a read error. This rearrangement joins TRBV28 to TRBJ2-7, with TRBD2 matching 8 bases. The trim removed 7 bases at V and 6 bases at J, leaving 14 bases unmatched. Looked up from germline, CDR1 is MDHEN and CDR2 is SYDVKM. CDR3 length equals 15 residues. CDR3 nucleotide sequence: TGTGCCAGCAAATTACGGGGGGGAGATTACTGCGAGCAGTACTTC. Encoded protein: CASKLRGGDYCEQYF.

Ten or more counts support this clonotype. The chain couples TRBV27 to TRBJ1-1; 7 positions match TRBD1. After removal of 3 bases from V and 5 bases from J, the junction contained 9 bases not matched to a gene. Germline CDR1 MNHEY, CDR2 SMNVEV (reference sequence). The CDR3 consists of 15 residues. The CDR3 region has the DNA TGTGCCAGCAGTTTTAGTATAGGGGGCGGGACTGAAGCTTTCTTT. Encoded protein: CASSFSIGGGTEAFF.

The chain has TRBV19 and TRBJ2-1; no clear D. Looked up from germline, CDR1 is LNHDA and CDR2 is SQIVND (reference sequence). Trimming stripped 3 bases from V and 2 bases from J, with 8 bases between. This CDR3 is built from 14 residues. CDR3 DNA: TGTGCCAGTAGTATTAGAACAGCCTACAATGAGCAGTTCTTC. Translated, it gives CASSIRTAYNEQFF.

The genes are TRBV2 and TRBJ1-1; the D gene is possibly TRBD1 (5 bases). Trimming removed 1 base at V and 10 bases at J, with 13 bases between. The CDR3 is 13 amino acids. Germline assignment: CDR1 SNHLY and CDR2 FYNNEI. The CDR3 loop reads CASSEVAGKGAFF. DNA for the CDR3: TGTGCCAGCAGTGAAGTCGCAGGGAAGGGAGCTTTCTTT.

The V call is TRBV5-4, the J call TRBJ1-2; 8 bases are shared with TRBD1. CDR1 is SGHNT, CDR2 YYREEE, per germline (reference sequence). CDR3 length: 13 residues. The J segment lost 7 bases and the V segment lost 2 bases, leaving 4 bases of the junction unmatched. CDR3 in amino acids: CASSFVTGVGYTF. The CDR3 DNA reads TGTGCCAGCAGCTTTGTGACAGGGGTTGGCTACACCTTC.

This clonotype was observed a handful of times. This chain uses TRBV12-3 or TRBV12-4 with TRBJ2-1, with 9 bases fitting TRBD2. CDR3 length: 15 amino acids. Trimming cost V 3 bases and J 4 bases; bases outside gene matches: 4. CDR3 in DNA: TGTGCCAGCAGTTTGGGCGGGGGGGTGTACAATGAGCAGTTCTTC. Translated, it gives CASSLGGGVYNEQFF.

The rearrangement uses TRBV7-9 and TRBJ1-1, with 8 bases lining up with TRBD1. The CDR3 extends over 17 amino acids. V was pared by 3 bases and J by 0 bases, with 9 bases of the junction left unmatched. CDR1 and CDR2 (germline): SEHNR, FQNEAQ (reference sequence). This CDR3 reads CASSFKAGGILNTEAFF. The DNA for the CDR3 is TGTGCCAGCAGCTTTAAGGCAGGGGGCATCCTGAACACTGAAGCTTTCTTT.

The sample holds a few counts of this clonotype. V gene TRBV24-1 combines with J gene TRBJ2-5, with D perhaps TRBD1 (5 bases). The CDR3 loop spans 14 amino acids. Germline assignment: CDR1 KGHDR and CDR2 SFDVKD. The V end was cut by 0 bases, the J end by 2 bases, with 6 bases between. CDR3 DNA sequence: TGTGCCACCAGTGATTTGAGACAGCAAGAGACCCAGTACTTC. It is translated as CATSDLRQQETQYF.

This clonotype was counted at least ten times. J is TRBJ2-1 and V is TRBV7-2, with TRBD2 matching 8 bases. The CDR3 spans 15 residues. V trimming: 2 bases; J trimming: 5 bases; junction bases outside the gene matches: 5. The germline CDR1 and CDR2 sequences are SGHTA and FQGNSA. DNA for the CDR3: TGTGCCAGCAGCTTACGCAGCGGGGGCCACAATGAGCAGTTCTTC. This encodes CASSLRSGGHNEQFF.

The chain employs TRBV11-2 and TRBJ2-1, with a possible D match to TRBD2 (7 bases). Germline assignment: CDR1 SGHAT and CDR2 FQNNGV. This CDR3 region has 17 residues. Trimming stripped 3 bases from V and 1 base from J, with 16 bases between. CDR3 residues: CASSFSVGGASYNEQFF. DNA for the CDR3: TGTGCCAGCAGCTTCTCGGTGGGGGGGGCGTCCTACAATGAGCAGTTCTTC.

The chain combines TRBV10-3 with TRBJ2-7; D might be TRBD1 (6 bases). In germline, CDR1 is ENHRY, CDR2 SYGVKD. This CDR3 is built from 13 residues. Trimming removed 4 bases from V and 0 bases from J, with 7 bases in between. The CDR3 nucleotides are TGTGCCATCAGTGGGGACACCTCCTACGAGCAGTACTTC. Residues: CAISGDTSYEQYF.

The table lists this clonotype with a few counts. This chain uses TRBV11-2 with TRBJ2-1, with 11 positions matching TRBD1. The V segment lost 4 bases and the J segment 8 bases; nucleotides outside the gene matches: 4. Germline-derived CDR1 and CDR2 are SGHAT and FQNNGV. The CDR3 totals 14 residues. CDR3 coding DNA: TGTGCCAGCAGCTCGTGGGACAGGGGGGATGAGCAGTTCTTC. It is translated as CASSSWDRGDEQFF.

The V call is TRBV20-1, the J call TRBJ1-5, with 7 bases identical to TRBD1. Germline CDR1 is DFQATT and CDR2 is SNEGSKA (reference sequence). This CDR3 is built from 12 residues. V lost 6 bases to trimming and J lost 6 bases; unmatched junction nucleotides: 5. The DNA of the CDR3 is TGCAGTGCAACAGGGGTTGGTCAGCCCCAGCATTTT. It specifies CSATGVGQPQHF.

The chain recombines TRBV6-5 with TRBJ1-1; D unresolved. This CDR3 contains 13 residues. Between the trimmed V and J ends, which lost 0 bases and 5 bases, there was a span of 7 bases. In germline, CDR1 is MNHEY, CDR2 SVGAGI. The CDR3 is CASSYSGETEAFF. CDR3 coding DNA: TGTGCCAGCAGTTACTCGGGCGAGACTGAAGCTTTCTTT.

This sequence joins TRBV7-8 and TRBJ2-1; 9 bases agree with TRBD2. Unmatched junction bases numbered 14, after V lost 2 bases and J lost 0 bases. Germline V gene data show CDR1 as SGHVS and CDR2 as FQNEAQ. CDR3 size: 20 residues. This CDR3 is CASSLFHRVAGDNSYNEQFF. CDR3 nucleotide sequence: TGTGCCAGCAGCTTATTCCATAGGGTAGCGGGGGATAACTCCTACAATGAGCAGTTCTTC. Filled out from reference TRBV7-8 and TRBJ2-1, the complete variable domain reads GAGVSQSPRYKVAKRGQDVALRCDPISGHVSLFWYQQALGQGPEFLTYFQNEAQLDKSGLPSDRFFAERPEGSVSTLKIQRTQQEDSAVYLCASSLFHRVAGDNSYNEQFFGPGTRLTVL.